What follows is one T cell receptor (beta chain) and its context. The antigen is unknown. There were no patients who had received any treatment before thyroid surgery. In the original processing: The study's classifier, a distant-metastasis tool for papillary thyroid cancer, was built using CDR3 differences across clinicopathological groups. TCRdb used MiXCR to call clones anew from the PCR reads. The V and J calls here are based on TCRdb, not the publication. The sample carries about 31,000 clones, under 25% recorded once. These data are taken from a study of metastatic and nonmetastatic thyroid tumors. Background on the study: Thyroid patients, malignant and benign, had repertoires compared across blood and tumor or nodule tissue. Study-wide points: TCR beta diversity was reportedly significantly higher in malignant thyroid tumors than benign nodules, in blood and tumor.

The TCR sequence derives from a female donor with papillary thyroid cancer or a benign thyroid nodule (not recorded which). Some clones in this sample may be carry-over from other donors' samples. The sample comprised blood.

The CDR3 sequence is CAWSETNSPLHF. In DNA form, the CDR3 reads TGTGCCTGGAGTGAAACAAATTCACCCCTCCACTTT. The chain links TRBV30 to TRBJ1-6; D is ambiguous. Between the trimmed V and J ends, which lost 1 base and 7 bases, there was a span of 5 bases. CDR3 length equals 12 residues. CDR1 GTSNPN and CDR2 SVGIG come from the germline V gene (reference sequence).